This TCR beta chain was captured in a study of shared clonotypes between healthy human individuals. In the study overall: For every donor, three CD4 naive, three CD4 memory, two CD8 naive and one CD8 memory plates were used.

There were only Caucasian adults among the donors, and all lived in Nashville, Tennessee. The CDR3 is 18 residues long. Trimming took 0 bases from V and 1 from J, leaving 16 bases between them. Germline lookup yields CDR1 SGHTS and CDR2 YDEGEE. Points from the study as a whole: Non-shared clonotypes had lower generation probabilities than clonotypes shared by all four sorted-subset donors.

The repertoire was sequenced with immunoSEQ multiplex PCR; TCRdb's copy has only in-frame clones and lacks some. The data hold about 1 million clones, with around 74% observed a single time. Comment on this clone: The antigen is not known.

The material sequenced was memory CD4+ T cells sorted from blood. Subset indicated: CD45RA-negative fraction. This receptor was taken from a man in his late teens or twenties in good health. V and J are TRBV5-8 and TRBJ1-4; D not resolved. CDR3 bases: TGTGCCAGCAGCTTGGTCGGACGGACGCCTAGAACTAATGAAAAACTGTTTTTT. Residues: CASSLVGRTPRTNEKLFF.